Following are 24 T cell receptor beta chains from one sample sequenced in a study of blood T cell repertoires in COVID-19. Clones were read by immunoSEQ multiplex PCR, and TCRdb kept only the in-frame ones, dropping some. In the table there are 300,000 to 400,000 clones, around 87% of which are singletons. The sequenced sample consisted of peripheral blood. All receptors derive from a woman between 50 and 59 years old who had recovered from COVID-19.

The CDR3 loop reads CATSRDQAGGDYGYTF. The CDR3 DNA follows: TGTGCCACCAGCAGAGATCAGGCAGGAGGGGACTATGGCTACACCTTC. The chain recombines TRBV15 with TRBJ1-2; D is perhaps TRBD1 (5 bases). Between the trimmed V and J ends, which lost 0 bases and 3 bases, there was a span of 14 bases. This CDR3 region has 16 residues. In germline, CDR1 is LNHNV, CDR2 YYDKDF (reference sequence).

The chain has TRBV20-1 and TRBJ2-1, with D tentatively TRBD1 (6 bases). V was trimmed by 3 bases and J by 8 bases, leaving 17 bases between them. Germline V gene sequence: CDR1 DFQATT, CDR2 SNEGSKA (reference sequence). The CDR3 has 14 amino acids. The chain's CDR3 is CSASAQGIGYEQFF. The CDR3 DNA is TGCAGTGCTAGTGCCCAGGGGATCGGGTATGAGCAGTTCTTC.

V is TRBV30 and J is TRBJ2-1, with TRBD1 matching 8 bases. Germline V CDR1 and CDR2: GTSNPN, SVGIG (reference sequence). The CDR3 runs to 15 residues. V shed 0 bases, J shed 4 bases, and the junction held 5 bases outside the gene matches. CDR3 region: CAWSVNTGGYNEQFF. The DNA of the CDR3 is TGTGCCTGGAGTGTAAATACAGGGGGGTACAATGAGCAGTTCTTC.

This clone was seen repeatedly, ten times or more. The CDR3 loop reads CASRGHRGSYTF. In DNA, the CDR3 is TGTGCCAGCAGGGGGCACCGGGGGAGCTACACCTTC. The chain joins TRBV6-5 to TRBJ1-2; maybe TRBD1 (5 bases). CDR1 and CDR2 from the germline V gene are MNHEY and SVGAGI. This CDR3 contains 12 residues. V lost 6 bases to trimming and J lost 9 bases, with 14 bases between them.

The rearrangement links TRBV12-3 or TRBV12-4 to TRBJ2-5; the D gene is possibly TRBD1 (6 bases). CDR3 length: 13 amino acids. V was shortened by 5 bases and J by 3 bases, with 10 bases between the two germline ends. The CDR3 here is CASSPRTEETQYF. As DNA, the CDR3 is TGTGCCAGCAGTCCCCGGACAGAAGAGACCCAGTACTTC.

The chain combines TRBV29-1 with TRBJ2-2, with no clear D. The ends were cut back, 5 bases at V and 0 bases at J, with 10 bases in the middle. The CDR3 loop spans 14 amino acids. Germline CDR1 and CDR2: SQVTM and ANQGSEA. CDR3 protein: CSVPRNANTGELFF. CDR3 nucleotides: TGCAGCGTTCCTAGGAACGCGAACACCGGGGAGCTGTTTTTT.

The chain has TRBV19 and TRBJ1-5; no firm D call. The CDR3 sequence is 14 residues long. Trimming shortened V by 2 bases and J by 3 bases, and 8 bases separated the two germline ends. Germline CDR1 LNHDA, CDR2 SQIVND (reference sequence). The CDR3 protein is CASSIQVFNQPQHF. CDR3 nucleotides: TGTGCCAGTAGTATACAGGTGTTCAATCAGCCCCAGCATTTT.

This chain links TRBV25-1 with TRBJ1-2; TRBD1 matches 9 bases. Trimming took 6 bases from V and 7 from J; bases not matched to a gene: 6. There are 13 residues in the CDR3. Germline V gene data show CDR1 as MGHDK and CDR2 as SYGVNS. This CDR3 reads CASRLGQGAGYTF. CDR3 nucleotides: TGTGCCAGCAGGTTGGGACAGGGAGCTGGCTACACCTTC.

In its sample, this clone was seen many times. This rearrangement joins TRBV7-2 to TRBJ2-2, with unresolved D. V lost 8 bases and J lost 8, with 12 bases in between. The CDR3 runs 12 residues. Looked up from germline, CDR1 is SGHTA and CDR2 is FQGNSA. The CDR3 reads CASLLEVGELFF. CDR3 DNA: TGTGCCAGCCTCCTTGAGGTTGGGGAGCTGTTTTTT.

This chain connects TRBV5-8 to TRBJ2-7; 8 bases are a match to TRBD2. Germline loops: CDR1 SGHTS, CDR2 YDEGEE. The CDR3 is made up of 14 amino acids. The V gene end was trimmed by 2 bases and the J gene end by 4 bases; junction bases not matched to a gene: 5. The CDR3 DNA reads TGTGCCAGCAGCTTCGGACTAGCACCTTACGAGCAGTACTTC. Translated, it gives CASSFGLAPYEQYF.

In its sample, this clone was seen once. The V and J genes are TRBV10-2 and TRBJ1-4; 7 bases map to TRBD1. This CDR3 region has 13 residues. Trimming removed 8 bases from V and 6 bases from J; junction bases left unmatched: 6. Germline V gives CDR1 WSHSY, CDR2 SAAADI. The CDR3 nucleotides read TGCGCCAGCTACAGGGGAGTTCATGAAAAACTGTTTTTT. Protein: CASYRGVHEKLFF.

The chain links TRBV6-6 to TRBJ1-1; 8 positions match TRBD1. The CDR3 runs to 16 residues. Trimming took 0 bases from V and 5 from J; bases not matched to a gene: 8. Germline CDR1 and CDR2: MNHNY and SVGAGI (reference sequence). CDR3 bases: TGTGCCAGCAGTTACTCCGGCAGGGGGCGGGAAACTGAAGCTTTCTTT. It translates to CASSYSGRGRETEAFF.

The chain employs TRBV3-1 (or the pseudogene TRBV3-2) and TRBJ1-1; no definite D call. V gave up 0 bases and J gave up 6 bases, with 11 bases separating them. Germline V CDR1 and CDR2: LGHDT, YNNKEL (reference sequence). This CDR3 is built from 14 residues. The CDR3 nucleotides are TGTGCCAGCAGCCAAGATCCCACAGACCCTGAAGCTTTCTTT. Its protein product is CASSQDPTDPEAFF.

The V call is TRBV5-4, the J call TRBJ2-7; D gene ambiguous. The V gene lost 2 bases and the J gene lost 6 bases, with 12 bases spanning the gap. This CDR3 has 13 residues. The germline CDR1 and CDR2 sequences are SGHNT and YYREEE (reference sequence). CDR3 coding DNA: TGTGCCAGCAGCTTTCGGTTCTCTCCCGAGCAGTACTTC. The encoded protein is CASSFRFSPEQYF.

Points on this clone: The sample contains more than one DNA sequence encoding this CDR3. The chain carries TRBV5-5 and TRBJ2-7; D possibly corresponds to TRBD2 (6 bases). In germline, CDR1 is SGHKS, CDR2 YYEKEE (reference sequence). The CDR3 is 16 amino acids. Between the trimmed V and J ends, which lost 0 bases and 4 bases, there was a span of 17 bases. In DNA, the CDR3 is TGTGCCAGCAGCTTGGGGGGTTCGGCGGGAATTTACGAGCAGTACTTC. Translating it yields CASSLGGSAGIYEQYF.

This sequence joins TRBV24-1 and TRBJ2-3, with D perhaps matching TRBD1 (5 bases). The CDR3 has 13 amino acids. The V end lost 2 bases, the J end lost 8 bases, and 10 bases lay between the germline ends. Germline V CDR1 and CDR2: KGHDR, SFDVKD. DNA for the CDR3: TGTGCCACCAGTGATTCCGGACAAGGTACGCAGTATTTT. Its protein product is CATSDSGQGTQYF.

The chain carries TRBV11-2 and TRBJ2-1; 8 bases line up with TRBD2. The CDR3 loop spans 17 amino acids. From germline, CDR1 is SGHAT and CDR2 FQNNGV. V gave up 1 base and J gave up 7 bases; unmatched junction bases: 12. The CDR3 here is CASSLVAGPASGNEQFF. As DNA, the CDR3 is TGTGCCAGCAGCTTAGTAGCGGGGCCTGCCTCGGGTAATGAGCAGTTCTTC.

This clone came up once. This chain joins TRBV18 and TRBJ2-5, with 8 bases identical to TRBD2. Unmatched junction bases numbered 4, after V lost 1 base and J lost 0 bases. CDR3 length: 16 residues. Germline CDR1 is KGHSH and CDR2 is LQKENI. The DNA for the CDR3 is TGTGCCAGCTCACCACGAGCGGGAGTGGACCAAGAGACCCAGTACTTC. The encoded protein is CASSPRAGVDQETQYF.

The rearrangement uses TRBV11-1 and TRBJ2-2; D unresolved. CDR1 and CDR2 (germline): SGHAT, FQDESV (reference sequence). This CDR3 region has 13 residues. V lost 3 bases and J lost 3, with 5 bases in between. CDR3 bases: TGTGCCAGCAGCTTGGCGGACACCGGGGAGCTGTTTTTT. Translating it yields CASSLADTGELFF.

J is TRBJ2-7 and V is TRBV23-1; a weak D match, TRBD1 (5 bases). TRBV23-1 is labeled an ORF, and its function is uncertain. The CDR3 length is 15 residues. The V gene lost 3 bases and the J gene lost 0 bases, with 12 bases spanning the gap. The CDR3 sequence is CASSHNGQLSYEQYF. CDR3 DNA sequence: TGCGCCAGCAGTCATAACGGACAACTCTCCTACGAGCAGTACTTC.

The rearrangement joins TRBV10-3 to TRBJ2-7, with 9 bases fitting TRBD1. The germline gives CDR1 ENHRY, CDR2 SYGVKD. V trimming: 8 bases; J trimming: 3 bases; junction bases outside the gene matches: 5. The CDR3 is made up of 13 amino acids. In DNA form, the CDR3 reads TGTGCCATCCGGGACAGGGTGAACTACGAGCAGTACTTC. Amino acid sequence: CAIRDRVNYEQYF.

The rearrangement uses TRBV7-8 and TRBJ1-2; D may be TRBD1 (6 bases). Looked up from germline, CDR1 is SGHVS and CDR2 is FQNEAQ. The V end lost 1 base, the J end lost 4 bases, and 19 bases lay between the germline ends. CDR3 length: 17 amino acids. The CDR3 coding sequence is TGTGCCAGCAGCTTAGTCCCCAGGACAGTATCGCTCTATGGCTACACCTTC. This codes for CASSLVPRTVSLYGYTF.

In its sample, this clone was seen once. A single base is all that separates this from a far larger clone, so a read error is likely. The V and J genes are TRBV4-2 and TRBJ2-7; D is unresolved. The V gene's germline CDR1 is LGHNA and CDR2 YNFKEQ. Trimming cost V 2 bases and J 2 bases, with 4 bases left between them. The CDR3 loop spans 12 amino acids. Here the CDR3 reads CASSQNTYEQYF. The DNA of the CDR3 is TGTGCCAGCAGCCAAAACACCTACGAGCAGTACTTC.

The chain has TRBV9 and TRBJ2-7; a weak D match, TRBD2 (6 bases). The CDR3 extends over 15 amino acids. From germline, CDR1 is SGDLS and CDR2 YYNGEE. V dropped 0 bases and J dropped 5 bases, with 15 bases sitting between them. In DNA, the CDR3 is TGTGCCAGCAGCGTAGGGGGACTCCCTTCCGACGAGCAGTACTTC. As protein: CASSVGGLPSDEQYF.